Listed below are T cell receptor beta chains from one sample, sequenced in a study of T-cell memory formation after mild COVID-19. Using its own MiXCR run on the 5' RACE reads, TCRdb lists one record per CDR3 protein. The data show 250,000 to 400,000 distinct CDR3 sequences, around an eighth seen once. Sequenced material: PBMCs or a T cell subset sorted from them (not recorded which). The receptors shown here come from a man between 18 and 29 years old who had mild COVID-19 (a few samples of this study predate the infection). Cell type and time point are not known. Each CDR3 is given with its conserved first and last residue. Each record gives: V gene, D gene, J gene, clone size, CDR3 DNA, CDR3 protein. D genes are given only for firm matches. Size tells how often a clone was seen (once, few, many) or the class of an expanded clone, and some rows leave it out.

>TRBV4-3|-|TRBJ1-2|many
TGCGCCAGCAGCCAGGATCGGGAGCCTTATGGCTACACCTTC
CASSQDREPYGYTF
>TRBV7-9|-|TRBJ1-4|-
TGTGCCAGCGGGTACAGTGCAACTAATGAAAAACTGTTTTTT
CASGYSATNEKLFF
>TRBV7-2|-|TRBJ1-3|-
TGTGCCAGCAGCTTAGACACCGGCTCTGGAAACACCATATATTTT
CASSLDTGSGNTIYF
>TRBV6-5|TRBD1|TRBJ1-2|few
TGTGCCAGCAGTGTAACAGGGGGGGGAGGCTACACCTTC
CASSVTGGGGYTF
>TRBV4-1|-|TRBJ1-5|few
TGCGCCAGCAGCCACGCTGGCAATCAGCCCCAGCATTTT
CASSHAGNQPQHF
>TRBV6-5|-|TRBJ2-7|-
TGTGCCAGCAGTTACTTCCTAAATGGGATGTACGAGCAGTACTTC
CASSYFLNGMYEQYF
>TRBV18|-|TRBJ2-3|-
TGTGCCAGCTCACCCCAGACCACAGATACGCAGTATTTT
CASSPQTTDTQYF
>TRBV3-1|-|TRBJ1-2|-
TGTGCCAGCAGCCATTTTAGGGGAAATAACTATGGCTACACCTTC
CASSHFRGNNYGYTF
>TRBV7-2|TRBD1|TRBJ2-3|few
TGTGCCAGCAGCGTGACAGGGGGCGTCGTCACAGATACGCAGTATTTT
CASSVTGGVVTDTQYF
>TRBV6-6|TRBD1|TRBJ1-2|-
TGTGCCAGCAGCCGATTTAGGACAGGGAACTATGGCTACACCTTC
CASSRFRTGNYGYTF
>TRBV2|TRBD2|TRBJ2-1|once
TGTGCCAGCAGTCCGGGACTAGCGTCTGAGCAGTTCTTC
CASSPGLASEQFF
>TRBV30|-|TRBJ2-6|few
TGTGCCTGGAGTGGACTCCGGTCGGACAGCAGTACGAGCTCTGGGGCCAACGTCCTGACTTTC
CAWSGLRSDSSTSSGANVLTF
>TRBV4-2|-|TRBJ1-1|few
TGTGCCAGCAGCCAAGGCGTTGCGGAGAACACTGAAGCTTTCTTT
CASSQGVAENTEAFF
>TRBV19|-|TRBJ1-2|once
TGTGCCAGTAGTATAGTAGTGGGGGTAGCAGACGGCTACACCTTC
CASSIVVGVADGYTF
>TRBV13|-|TRBJ1-1|few
TGTGCCAGCAGCTTAGGCGGTGGGCCCACTGAAGCTTTCTTT
CASSLGGGPTEAFF
>TRBV20-1|TRBD1|TRBJ2-1|few
TGCAGTGCTAGCCCCACCGGGACAGGGGTTAATGAGCAGTTCTTC
CSASPTGTGVNEQFF
>TRBV5-1|TRBD2|TRBJ2-2|few
TGCGCCAGCACCCCTAGCGGGGGGTTTGACACCGGGGAGCTGTTTTTT
CASTPSGGFDTGELFF
>TRBV29-1|-|TRBJ2-7|many
TGCAGCGTTGTGTCGGCCGGCTACGAGCAGTACTTC
CSVVSAGYEQYF
>TRBV20-1|-|TRBJ1-2|-
TGCAGTGCTAGTAGATCGCAGGCCCTTTATGGCTACACCTTC
CSASRSQALYGYTF
>TRBV18|-|TRBJ1-2|few
TGTGCCAGCTCACCAGGCCGGGACACCTCGGGCTACACCTTC
CASSPGRDTSGYTF
>TRBV5-1|TRBD1|TRBJ2-1|many
TGCGCCAGCAGCGTCCAGGGGGCAGGGAATGAGCAGTTCTTC
CASSVQGAGNEQFF
>TRBV15|-|TRBJ2-5|-
TGTGCCACCAGCAGAGACCGCGCAGGAGGAGAGACCCAGTACTTC
CATSRDRAGGETQYF
>TRBV20-1|TRBD1|TRBJ1-2|-
TGCAGTGCTCCGGACAGGGGTCCGCGCTACACCTTC
CSAPDRGPRYTF
>TRBV20-1|-|TRBJ2-3|many
TGCAGTGCTAGAGGGCGGGGAGACCCAGATACGCAGTATTTT
CSARGRGDPDTQYF